Listed here is a single T cell receptor beta chain. The antigen is undetermined. The sample belongs to a study of spatial heterogeneity in lung cancer. Looking at the study overall: Compared with alpha-chain sequences, beta-chain sequences were consistently detected in greater numbers. Matched bulk RNA-seq yielded a T cell module score, and TCR transcript counts in tumor regions correlated strongly with that score. Raw reads contained each unique TCR and UMI combination more than ten times on average.

One entry per CDR3 protein results from TCRdb running MiXCR on the 5' RACE reads. This table holds some 3,000 distinct CDR3 sequences, over 40% found once. The sample's time point: sample taken at primary tumor resection. V shed 3 bases and J shed 2 bases, with 14 bases lying between them. CDR1 is SGHTA and CDR2 is FQGNSA in the germline V gene. CDR3 length: 15 amino acids. Overall study findings and caveats: In tumors, expanded intratumoral alpha and beta TCR counts tracked mutation counts. Ubiquitous and regional nonsynonymous mutations were each tracked by the matching count of ubiquitous or regional expanded TCRs.

The V gene is TRBV7-2, the J gene TRBJ2-7; D might be TRBD1 or TRBD2, each matching 5 bases. Sequencing was performed on lung tumor tissue, taken at surgery. The receptor comes from a male donor with early-stage non-small cell lung cancer. The CDR3 spells CASSFPGPPTYEQYF. In DNA form, the CDR3 reads TGTGCCAGCAGCTTCCCGGGACCTCCAACCTACGAGCAGTACTTC.